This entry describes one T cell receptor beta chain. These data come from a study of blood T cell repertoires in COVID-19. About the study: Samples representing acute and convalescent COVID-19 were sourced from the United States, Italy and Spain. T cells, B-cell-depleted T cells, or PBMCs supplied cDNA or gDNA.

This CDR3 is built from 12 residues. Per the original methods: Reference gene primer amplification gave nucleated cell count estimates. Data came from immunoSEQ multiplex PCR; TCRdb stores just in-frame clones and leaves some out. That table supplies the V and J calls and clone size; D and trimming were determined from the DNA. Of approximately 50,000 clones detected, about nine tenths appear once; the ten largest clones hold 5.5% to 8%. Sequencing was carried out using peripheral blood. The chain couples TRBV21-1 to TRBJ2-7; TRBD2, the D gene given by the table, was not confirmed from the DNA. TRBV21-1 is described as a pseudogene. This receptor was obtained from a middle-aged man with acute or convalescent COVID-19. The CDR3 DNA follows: TGTGCCAGCAGCTCAGTGGCGGGCGAGCAGTACTTC. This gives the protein CASSSVAGEQYF.